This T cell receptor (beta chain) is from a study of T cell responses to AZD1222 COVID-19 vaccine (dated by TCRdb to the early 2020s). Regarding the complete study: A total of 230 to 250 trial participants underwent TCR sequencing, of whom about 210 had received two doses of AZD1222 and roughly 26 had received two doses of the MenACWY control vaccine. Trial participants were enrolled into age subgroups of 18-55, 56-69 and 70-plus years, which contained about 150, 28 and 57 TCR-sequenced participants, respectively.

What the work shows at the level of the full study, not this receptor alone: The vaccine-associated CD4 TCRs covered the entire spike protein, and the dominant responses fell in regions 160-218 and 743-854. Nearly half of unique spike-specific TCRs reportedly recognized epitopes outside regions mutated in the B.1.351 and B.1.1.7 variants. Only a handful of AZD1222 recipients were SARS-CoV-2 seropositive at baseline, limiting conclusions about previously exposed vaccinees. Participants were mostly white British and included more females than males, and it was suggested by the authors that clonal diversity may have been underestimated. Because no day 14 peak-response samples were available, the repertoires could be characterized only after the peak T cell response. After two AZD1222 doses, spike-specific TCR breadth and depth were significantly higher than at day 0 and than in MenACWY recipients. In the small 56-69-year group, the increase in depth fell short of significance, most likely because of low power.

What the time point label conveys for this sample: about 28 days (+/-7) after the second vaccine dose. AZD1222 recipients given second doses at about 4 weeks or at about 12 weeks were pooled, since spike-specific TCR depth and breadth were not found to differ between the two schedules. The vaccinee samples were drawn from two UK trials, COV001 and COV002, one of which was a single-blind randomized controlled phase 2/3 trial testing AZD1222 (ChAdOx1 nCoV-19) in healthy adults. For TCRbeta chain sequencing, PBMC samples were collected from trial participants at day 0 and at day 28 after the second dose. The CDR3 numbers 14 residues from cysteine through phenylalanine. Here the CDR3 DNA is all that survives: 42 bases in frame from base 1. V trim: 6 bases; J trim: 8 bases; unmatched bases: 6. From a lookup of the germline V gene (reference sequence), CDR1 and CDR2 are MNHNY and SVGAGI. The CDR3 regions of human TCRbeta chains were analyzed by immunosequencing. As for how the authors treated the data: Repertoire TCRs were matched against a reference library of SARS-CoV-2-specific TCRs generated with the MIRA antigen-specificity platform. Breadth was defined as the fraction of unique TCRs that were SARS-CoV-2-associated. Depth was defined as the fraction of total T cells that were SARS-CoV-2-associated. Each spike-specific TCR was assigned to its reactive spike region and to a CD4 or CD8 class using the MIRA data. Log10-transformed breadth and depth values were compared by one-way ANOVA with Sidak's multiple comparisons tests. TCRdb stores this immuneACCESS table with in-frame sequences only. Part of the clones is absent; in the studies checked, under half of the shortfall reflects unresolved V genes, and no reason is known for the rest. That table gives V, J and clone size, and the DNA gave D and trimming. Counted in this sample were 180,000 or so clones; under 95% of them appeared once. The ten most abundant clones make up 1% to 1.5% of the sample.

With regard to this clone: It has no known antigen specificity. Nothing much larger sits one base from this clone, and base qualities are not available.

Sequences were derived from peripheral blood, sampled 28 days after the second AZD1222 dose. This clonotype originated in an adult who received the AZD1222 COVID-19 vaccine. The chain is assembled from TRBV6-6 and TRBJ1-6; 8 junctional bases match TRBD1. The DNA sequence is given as TGTGCCAGCAGCCCGGACAGGGCTTATTCACCCCTCCACTTT. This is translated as CASSPDRAYSPLHF.